The rows below give T cell receptor beta chains drawn from one sample of a study of shared clonotypes between healthy human individuals. The method was immunoSEQ multiplex PCR; TCRdb's version includes in-frame clones alone and lacks a portion of them. The sample includes 2.5 million or so clones, 90% to 95% of them seen just once. The sample consisted of naive CD4+ T cells sorted from blood. These receptors came from a man aged 18-30 years in good health. Each CDR3 is given with its conserved first and last residue. The D gene is left open where the match is weak.

>14|TRBV18|TRBJ2-4|.
CASSPPSLQDIQYF
TGTGCCAGCTCACCGCCCAGCCTCCAGGACATTCAGTACTTC
>14|TRBV5-1|TRBJ1-2|TRBD1
CASSATSQGYGYTF
TGCGCCAGCAGCGCTACCTCACAGGGGTATGGCTACACCTTC
>15|TRBV21-1|TRBJ2-1|.
CASSKCLAAGNEQFF
TGTGCCAGCAGCAAATGCCTAGCGGCGGGGAATGAGCAGTTCTTC
>13|TRBV7-6|TRBJ2-7|.
CASSRTDAYEQYF
TGTGCCAGCAGCCGGACAGACGCCTACGAGCAGTACTTC
>13|TRBV28|TRBJ2-7|.
CASLSGLLHEQYF
TGTGCCAGCCTGTCGGGACTGCTCCACGAGCAGTACTTC
>14|TRBV6-1|TRBJ1-1|.
CAGRDTSGSTEAFF
TGTGCCGGCCGGGACACGTCAGGGAGCACTGAAGCTTTCTTT
>15|TRBV18|TRBJ2-1|TRBD2
CASSLAGELYNEQFF
TGTGCCAGCTCACTAGCGGGGGAACTCTACAATGAGCAGTTCTTC
>12|TRBV2|TRBJ2-5|TRBD1
CASRTGEETQYF
TGTGCCAGCAGGACAGGGGAAGAGACCCAGTACTTC
>13|TRBV5-4|TRBJ1-5|TRBD1
CASSLDRNQPQHF
TGTGCCAGCAGCCTGGACAGGAATCAGCCCCAGCATTTT
>15|TRBV10-3|TRBJ2-2|.
CAISVSGLNTGELFF
TGTGCCATCAGTGTAAGCGGATTGAACACCGGGGAGCTGTTTTTT
>11|TRBV2|TRBJ2-4|.
CASSENLLQYF
TGTGCCAGCAGTGAAAACCTTTTACAGTACTTC
>14|TRBV15|TRBJ1-3|.
CATGVGGSGNTIYF
TGTGCCACCGGGGTAGGGGGCTCTGGAAACACCATATATTTT
>14|TRBV18|TRBJ2-3|.
CASSATSSTDTQYF
TGTGCCAGCTCAGCTACTAGTAGCACAGATACGCAGTATTTT
>16|TRBV9|TRBJ2-2|.
CASSVALSGNTGELFF
TGTGCCAGCAGCGTAGCGTTGTCGGGGAACACCGGGGAGCTGTTTTTT
>16|TRBV21-1|TRBJ2-7|.
CASSTLRQGQGDEQYF
TGTGCCAGCAGCACGCTCAGGCAGGGACAGGGAGACGAGCAGTACTTC
>16|TRBV10-3|TRBJ2-3|TRBD2
CAISDTTSGGTDTQYF
TGTGCCATCAGTGATACGACTAGCGGGGGCACAGATACGCAGTATTTT
>15|TRBV28|TRBJ1-1|TRBD1
CASSLKGQGQTEAFF
TGTGCCAGCAGTTTAAAAGGACAGGGCCAAACTGAAGCTTTCTTT
>15|TRBV5-1|TRBJ2-2|TRBD2
CASSIRTSVGGELFF
TGCGCCAGCAGCATCCGGACTAGCGTCGGCGGGGAGCTGTTTTTT
>16|TRBV19|TRBJ1-4|.
CASSLGALATNEKLFF
TGTGCCAGTTCACTTGGGGCCCTAGCAACTAATGAAAAACTGTTTTTT
>18|TRBV11-1|TRBJ2-5|TRBD1
CASSSFSGQGDQGETQYF
TGTGCCAGCAGTTCGTTTTCCGGACAGGGGGACCAGGGAGAGACCCAGTACTTC
>18|TRBV7-9|TRBJ2-6|.
CASSLKFGSPPGANVLTF
TGTGCCAGCAGCTTGAAGTTCGGTAGCCCCCCTGGGGCCAACGTCCTGACTTTC
>15|TRBV5-1|TRBJ1-4|TRBD1
CASSLKTGTNEKLFF
TGCGCCAGCAGCTTAAAGACAGGGACTAATGAAAAACTGTTTTTT
>14|TRBV19|TRBJ2-7|TRBD2
CASRSSGGSYEQYF
TGTGCCAGTAGGTCAAGCGGGGGGTCCTACGAGCAGTACTTC
>17|TRBV5-4|TRBJ2-2|TRBD2
CASSLMASGANTGELFF
TGTGCCAGCAGCCTCATGGCGAGCGGGGCGAACACCGGGGAGCTGTTTTTT
>14|TRBV6-4|TRBJ1-2|.
CASSDSPGFTPYTF
TGTGCCAGCAGTGACTCTCCAGGGTTCACGCCCTACACCTTC
>16|TRBV7-2|TRBJ2-3|.
CASSFVASQSTDTQYF
TGTGCCAGCAGCTTCGTGGCTAGCCAAAGCACAGATACGCAGTATTTT
>15|TRBV11-2|TRBJ1-1|.
CASSLDHGVRTEAFF
TGTGCCAGCAGCTTAGATCATGGGGTAAGAACTGAAGCTTTCTTT
>13|TRBV6-5|TRBJ1-6|.
CASSYDGVSPLHF
TGTGCCAGCAGTTACGACGGGGTTTCACCCCTCCACTTT
>14|TRBV6-4|TRBJ2-1|TRBD1
CASSNQGANNEQFF
TGTGCCAGCAGTAACCAGGGGGCCAACAATGAGCAGTTCTTC
>12|TRBV9|TRBJ1-3|.
CASSVNGNTIYF
TGTGCCAGCAGCGTAAATGGAAACACCATATATTTT
>15|TRBV11-2|TRBJ1-3|.
CASSLDWTDGNTIYF
TGTGCCAGCAGCTTAGATTGGACAGACGGAAACACCATATATTTT